The 15 T cell receptor beta chains given below trace back to one sample, sequenced in a study of blood T cell repertoires in COVID-19. Generated by immunoSEQ multiplex PCR, the TCRdb table keeps only in-frame clones and is missing some. The top ten hold over 8% of the sample, which has some 150,000 clones, around 84% seen once. Sequences were obtained from peripheral blood. These TCRs come from a woman aged 55 to 70 with acute or convalescent COVID-19.

The V gene is TRBV28, the J gene TRBJ1-6, with 9 bases aligning to TRBD1. The CDR3 extends over 15 amino acids. V lost 4 bases, J lost 8 bases, and 6 bases stayed unmatched. Germline V CDR1 and CDR2: MDHEN, SYDVKM. For the CDR3, the DNA is TGTGCCAGCAGTTCCCTGGGACAGGGATATTCACCCCTCCACTTT. This translates into CASSSLGQGYSPLHF. The full variable domain, with the rest looked up from reference TRBV28 and TRBJ1-6, is DVKVTQSSRYLVKRTGEKVFLECVQDMDHENMFWYRQDPGLGLRLIYFSYDVKMKEKGDIPEGYSVSREKKERFSLILESASTNQTSMYLCASSSLGQGYSPLHFGNGTRLTVT.

J is TRBJ1-3 and V is TRBV27; 8 nucleotides agree with TRBD1. Germline V lookup: CDR1 MNHEY, CDR2 SMNVEV (reference sequence). The junction had 3 bases not matched to a gene; V was cut back by 9 bases and J by 8 bases. The CDR3 consists of 11 residues. The CDR3 here is CASGQGDTIYF. CDR3 sequence (DNA): TGTGCCAGTGGACAGGGAGACACCATATATTTT.

CDR3 in amino acids: CASSATYSNTGELFF. CDR3 nucleotides: TGTGCCAGTAGTGCGACATACTCGAACACCGGGGAGCTGTTTTTT. The chain is built from TRBV19 and TRBJ2-2; D call uncertain. CDR1 is LNHDA and CDR2 is SQIVND in the germline V gene (reference sequence). CDR3 length: 15 amino acids. The germline V and J ends were trimmed by 5 bases and 0 bases, with 10 bases remaining between them.

The chain carries TRBV11-2 and TRBJ1-1, with D possibly matching TRBD1 (5 bases). The V and J ends lost 5 bases and 0 bases respectively, with 16 bases between them. Per the germline V gene, CDR1 is SGHAT and CDR2 is FQNNGV. CDR3 length: 16 residues. CDR3 nucleotide sequence: TGTGCCAGCAGCCCCAGGTTTTCAGGGCTGAACACTGAAGCTTTCTTT. It translates to CASSPRFSGLNTEAFF.

This rearrangement joins TRBV30 to TRBJ2-1; 7 bases agree with TRBD2. CDR3 length equals 14 residues. V lost 0 bases to trimming and J lost 6 bases; unmatched junction nucleotides: 5. The germline CDR1 and CDR2 sequences are GTSNPN and SVGIG (reference sequence). The CDR3 sequence is CAWSVQRGLNEQFF. The CDR3 DNA is TGTGCCTGGAGTGTTCAGCGGGGACTCAATGAGCAGTTCTTC.

The chain links TRBV5-1 to TRBJ2-7; possibly TRBD2 for D (5 bases). The CDR3 consists of 15 residues. Trimming took off 1 base at V and 6 bases at J, with 17 bases between the two ends. Germline CDR1 reads SGHRS; CDR2 reads YFSETQ. The CDR3 nucleotides read TGCGCCAGCAGCTTGTCGCCGGGGTCCTTTCTCGAGCAGTACTTC. Translated, it gives CASSLSPGSFLEQYF.

V is TRBV5-1 and J is TRBJ1-4; D not resolved. Per the germline V gene, CDR1 is SGHRS and CDR2 is YFSETQ. The CDR3 loop spans 13 amino acids. Trimming stripped 0 bases from V and 6 bases from J, with 6 bases between. In DNA, the CDR3 is TGCGCCAGCAGCTTGGCCCCTTATGAAAAACTGTTTTTT. This codes for CASSLAPYEKLFF.

The CDR3 loop is CASSIARQGDTEAFF. In DNA, the CDR3 is TGTGCCAGTAGTATAGCCAGACAGGGTGACACTGAAGCTTTCTTT. This chain uses TRBV19 with TRBJ1-1, with 7 bases identical to TRBD1. The germline V gene has CDR1 LNHDA and CDR2 SQIVND (reference sequence). There are 15 residues in the CDR3. V was pared by 1 base and J by 3 bases, with 5 bases of the junction left unmatched.

The rearrangement uses TRBV15 and TRBJ2-1, with 9 bases aligning to TRBD1. This CDR3 contains 15 residues. V gave up 3 bases and J gave up 8 bases; unmatched junction bases: 8. CDR1 LNHNV and CDR2 YYDKDF come from the germline V gene (reference sequence). CDR3 in DNA: TGTGCCACCAGCAGGGCCGGGACAGGGATCCATGAGCAGTTCTTC. This sequence encodes CATSRAGTGIHEQFF.

V gene TRBV28 combines with J gene TRBJ1-5; no reliable D call. Germline V gives CDR1 MDHEN, CDR2 SYDVKM. The CDR3 has 14 amino acids. V lost 4 bases and J lost 0, with 7 bases in between. DNA for the CDR3: TGTGCCAGCAGTTACACGGGTAGCAATCAGCCCCAGCATTTT. This gives the protein CASSYTGSNQPQHF. The full variable domain, in which reference TRBV28 and TRBJ1-5 provide the parts outside the CDR3, is DVKVTQSSRYLVKRTGEKVFLECVQDMDHENMFWYRQDPGLGLRLIYFSYDVKMKEKGDIPEGYSVSREKKERFSLILESASTNQTSMYLCASSYTGSNQPQHFGDGTRLSIL.

V gene TRBV5-5 combines with J gene TRBJ1-6; D is ambiguous. CDR1 and CDR2 from the germline V gene are SGHKS and YYEKEE (reference sequence). The CDR3 is 13 residues long. V lost 0 bases to trimming and J lost 7 bases, with 5 bases between them. CDR3 coding DNA: TGTGCCAGCAGCTTGGCCAGGAATTCACCCCTCCACTTT. Translated: CASSLARNSPLHF.

The rearrangement joins TRBV6-5 to TRBJ1-5, with TRBD1 matching over 9 bases. Germline loops: CDR1 MNHEY, CDR2 SVGAGI. The trim removed 6 bases at V and 7 bases at J, leaving 7 bases unmatched. The CDR3 runs 14 residues. CDR3 region: CASRKQGARQPQHF. DNA of the CDR3: TGTGCCAGCAGAAAACAGGGGGCCCGGCAGCCCCAGCATTTT.

The V gene is TRBV5-1, the J gene TRBJ1-5; TRBD1 might be the D (5 bases). The CDR3 has 14 amino acids. V gave up 0 bases and J gave up 7 bases, with 11 bases separating them. CDR1 and CDR2 from the germline V gene are SGHRS and YFSETQ. The CDR3 DNA reads as TGCGCCAGCAGCTTGGAGGCAGGGAGGCAGCCCCAGCATTTT. Encoded protein: CASSLEAGRQPQHF.

V and J are TRBV10-3 and TRBJ2-5, with D possibly matching TRBD2 (6 bases). Germline CDR1 and CDR2: ENHRY and SYGVKD. V was clipped by 5 bases and J by 7 bases, with 17 bases between them. The CDR3 spans 14 residues. This CDR3 reads CAISWTTQTGTQYF. CDR3 DNA sequence: TGTGCCATCAGTTGGACTACGCAGACTGGGACCCAGTACTTC.

The chain joins TRBV12-5 to TRBJ1-2, with D perhaps TRBD1 (6 bases). V lost 4 bases, J lost 0 bases, and 15 bases lay in between. The CDR3 extends over 16 amino acids. Germline CDR1 and CDR2: LGHNT and FRNRAP. DNA for the CDR3: TGTGCTAGTGGTTCGACGTTGACAGGTGCTAACTATGGCTACACCTTC. Protein sequence: CASGSTLTGANYGYTF.